This section outlines one T cell receptor beta chain sequence together with its context. The specificity of this receptor is unknown. Per-nucleotide qualities are absent, and no much larger clonotype sits a single base away. This entry is derived from a study of shared T cell receptors in the human thymus (dated by TCRdb to the early 2020s). As for the study more broadly: The study examined how self-reactive, shared T-cell receptor alpha chains are generated in the human thymus.

Library generation was performed with the immunoSEQ multiplex PCR assay. TCRdb obtained this table from immuneACCESS and retained in-frame rearrangements with V and J assigned. These tables miss some clones; where compared with another copy, unresolved V genes account for less than half of the shortfall, and the remainder is unexplained. The sample yields some 660,000 clones; around 87% were counted once. Clones ranked in the top ten supply roughly 0.0094% of the sample. The CDR3 starts with the cysteine, ends with the phenylalanine, and has 11 residues. CDR3 DNA only is kept here, 33 bases in frame from base 1. The germline V gene provides CDR1 SQVTM and CDR2 ANQGSEA. Between the V and J ends, shortened by 3 bases and 5 bases respectively, the junction contains 7 bases. These data also featured in a second study, about human thymus T cells. In that second paper, the authors write: The donors were immunologically healthy infants in Finland who had open corrective cardiac surgery for congenital heart defects. Thymus tissue was collected as surgical resects that were removed during corrective cardiac surgery. Biased V and J gene segment usage appeared to be present in both thymic and peripheral blood repertoires. Highly overlapping thymic TCR repertoires among unrelated individuals were reported in the related research. The study described the TCR alpha and beta repertoires in under ten infant thymus samples and a few matching peripheral blood samples. The infant donors were 7 to 244 days old, and the cohort included five or six males and a couple of females. After being mechanically released from the tissue, thymocytes were kept at -70 degrees C in pellets of about 9-32 million cells. Genomic DNA was extracted from frozen cell pellets with a QIAsymphony instrument. The immunoSEQ multiplex PCR assay was used to amplify the TCRB and TCRAD loci from a standardized quantity of quality-controlled genomic DNA. The V(D)J region was spanned by amplicons of a length sufficient to cover the CDR3 and to identify V and J genes. Amplicon sequencing was performed on an Illumina platform through the commercial immunoSEQ service. Primer bias and sequencing errors were corrected as previously described, and TCRAD and TCRB definitions were based on the IMGT database. immunoSEQ Analyzer 3.0 and VDJTools were used for repertoire analysis, which covered basic statistics, V/J segment usage, diversity estimates, rarefaction and pairwise overlap. To estimate diversity, the Chao1, ChaoE, Efron-Thisted, Shannon and inverse Simpson indices were applied, and diversity was also estimated on datasets down-sampled to the smallest sample. Repertoire overlap was determined by strict matching of CDR3 nucleotide sequence, V gene and J gene, and Jaccard-based multidimensional scaling clustering was applied. Thymus samples yielded on average approximately 800,000 unique TCRB clonotypes, compared with 80,000 to 85,000 from blood samples.

The sample was thymocytes. The sequence joins TRBV29-1 to TRBJ1-2; the D gene assignment is ambiguous. The clonotype originates from a boy younger than two with a congenital heart defect. Donor details come from another sample of the same person, matched by shared clones. The DNA sequence follows: TGCAGCGTTGACGGGAGGTATGGCTACACCTTC. Its product reads: CSVDGRYGYTF.